The sample holds many counts of the clone carrying this TCR beta chain. The template used for profiling TCR beta VDJ and CDR3 was genomic DNA. TCRdb redid the calling of the reads with MiXCR, one entry per CDR3 protein. The sample shows approximately 160,000 distinct CDR3 sequences, approximately 44% of them seen only once. Patients chosen for sequencing had shown CD8+CD57+ cell expansion by flow cytometry. Diagnosis of severe acquired aplastic anemia applied to all patients. Among the patients, none had received any therapy at the time of blood sampling. After removal of 1 base from V and 1 base from J, the junction contained 2 bases not matched to a gene. The CDR3 has 15 amino acids. Germline CDR1 is SGHRS and CDR2 is YFSETQ. This entry belongs to a study of CD8+CD57+ T cells in acquired aplastic anemia.

The sequenced sample consisted of sorted CD4+, CD8+, or CD8+CD57+ T cells (not recorded which) from PBMCs. The receptor was isolated from a human donor with aplastic anemia. V and J are TRBV5-1 and TRBJ2-3, with 8 bases identical to TRBD2. The CDR3 here is CASSLQAGGTDTQYF. The CDR3 DNA reads as TGCGCCAGCAGCTTGCAAGCGGGGGGCACAGATACGCAGTATTTT.